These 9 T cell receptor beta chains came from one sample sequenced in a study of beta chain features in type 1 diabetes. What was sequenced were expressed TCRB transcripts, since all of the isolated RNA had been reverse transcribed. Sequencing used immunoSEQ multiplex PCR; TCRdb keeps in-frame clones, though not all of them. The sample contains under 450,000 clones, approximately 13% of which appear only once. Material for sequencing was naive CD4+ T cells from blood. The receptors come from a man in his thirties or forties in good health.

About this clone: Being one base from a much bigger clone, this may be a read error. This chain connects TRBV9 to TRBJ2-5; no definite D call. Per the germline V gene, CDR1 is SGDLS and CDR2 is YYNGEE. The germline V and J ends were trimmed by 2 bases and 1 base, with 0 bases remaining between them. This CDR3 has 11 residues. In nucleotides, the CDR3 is TGTGCCAGCAGCGTCCAAGAGACCCAGTACTTC. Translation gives CASSVQETQYF.

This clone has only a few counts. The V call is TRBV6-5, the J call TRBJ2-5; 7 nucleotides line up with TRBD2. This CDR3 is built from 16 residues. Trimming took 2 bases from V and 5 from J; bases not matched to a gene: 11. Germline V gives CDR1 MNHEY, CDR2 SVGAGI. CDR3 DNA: TGTGCCAGCAGTTACATCCCGCGGGGGTCTCGGGAGACCCAGTACTTC. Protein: CASSYIPRGSRETQYF.

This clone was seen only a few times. The CDR3, as DNA: TGCAGCGTTGTCCCAGGCGACAGGGGTGATCGCTATGGCTACACCTTC. This gives the protein CSVVPGDRGDRYGYTF. The chain links TRBV29-1 to TRBJ1-2; 8 bases align to TRBD1. The CDR3 loop spans 16 amino acids. Germline V gives CDR1 SQVTM, CDR2 ANQGSEA. Trimming removed 4 bases from V and 4 bases from J; junction bases left unmatched: 14.

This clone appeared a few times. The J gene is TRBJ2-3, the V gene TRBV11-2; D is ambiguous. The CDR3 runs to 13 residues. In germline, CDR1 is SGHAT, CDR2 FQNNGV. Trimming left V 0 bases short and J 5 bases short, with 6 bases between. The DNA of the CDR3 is TGTGCCAGCAGCTTAGAGCGGAGAGATACGCAGTATTTT. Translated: CASSLERRDTQYF.

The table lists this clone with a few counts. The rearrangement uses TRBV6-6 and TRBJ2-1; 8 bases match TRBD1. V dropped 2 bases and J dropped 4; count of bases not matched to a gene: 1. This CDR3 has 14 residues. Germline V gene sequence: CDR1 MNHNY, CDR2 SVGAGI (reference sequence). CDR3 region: CASSYRDRYNEQFF. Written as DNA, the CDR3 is TGTGCCAGCAGTTACCGGGACAGGTACAATGAGCAGTTCTTC.

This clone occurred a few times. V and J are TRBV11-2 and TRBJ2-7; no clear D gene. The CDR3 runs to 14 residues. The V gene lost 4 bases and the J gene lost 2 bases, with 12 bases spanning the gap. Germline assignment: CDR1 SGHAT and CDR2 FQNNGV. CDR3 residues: CASSSTRTPYEQYV. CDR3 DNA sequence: TGTGCCAGCAGCTCGACCCGGACCCCCTACGAGCAGTACGTC.

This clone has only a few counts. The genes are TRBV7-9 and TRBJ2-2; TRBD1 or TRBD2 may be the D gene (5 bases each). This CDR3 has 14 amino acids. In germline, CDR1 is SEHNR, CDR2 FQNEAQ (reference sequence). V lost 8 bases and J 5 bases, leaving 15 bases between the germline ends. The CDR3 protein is CASATGANTGELFF. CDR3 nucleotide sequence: TGTGCCAGCGCCACCGGGGCAAATACCGGGGAGCTGTTTTTT.

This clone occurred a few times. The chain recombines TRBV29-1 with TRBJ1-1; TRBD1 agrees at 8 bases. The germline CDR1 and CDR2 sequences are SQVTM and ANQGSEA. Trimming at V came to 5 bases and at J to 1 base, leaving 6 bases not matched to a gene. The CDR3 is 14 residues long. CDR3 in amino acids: CSVFTTGANTEAFF. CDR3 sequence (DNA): TGCAGCGTTTTCACGACAGGGGCGAACACTGAAGCTTTCTTT.

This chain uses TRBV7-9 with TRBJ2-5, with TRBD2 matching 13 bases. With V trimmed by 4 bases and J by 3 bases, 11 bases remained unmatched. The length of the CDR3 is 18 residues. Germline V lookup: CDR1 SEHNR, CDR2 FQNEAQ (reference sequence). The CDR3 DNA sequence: TGTGCCAGCAGCTCCTCCATGCTAGGACTAGCGGGAGAAGAGACCCAGTACTTC. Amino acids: CASSSSMLGLAGEETQYF.